The 17 T cell receptor beta chains below come from one sample, sequenced in a study of radiotherapy plus CTLA-4 blockade in lung cancer. TCRdb keeps only in-frame clones here, not all; method: immunoSEQ multiplex PCR. The data hold about 110,000 clones, with 81% observed a single time. The sequenced sample was peripheral blood, obtained from a patient treated with radiotherapy plus ipilimumab. The receptors come from a human donor with non-small cell lung cancer that progressed on radiotherapy plus ipilimumab. Some clones in this sample may be carry-over from other donors' samples.

The CDR3 bases are TGTGCCAGCAGTGATGGTGACCACACTGAAGCTTTCTTT. Protein: CASSDGDHTEAFF. The chain recombines TRBV25-1 with TRBJ1-1, with D unresolved. V lost 3 bases, J lost 3 bases, and 8 bases lay in between. The CDR3 totals 13 residues. From germline, CDR1 is MGHDK and CDR2 SYGVNS.

The V gene is TRBV7-2, the J gene TRBJ1-2; D is ambiguous. The CDR3 is 14 residues long. Germline loops: CDR1 SGHTA, CDR2 FQGNSA. V lost 5 bases and J 5 bases, leaving 15 bases between the germline ends. Written as DNA, the CDR3 is TGTGCCAGCAGCCTAAGTCTTATCGTGTATGGCTACACCTTC. Translation gives CASSLSLIVYGYTF.

The chain links TRBV5-6 to TRBJ2-4; D is unclear. Germline CDR1 reads SGHDT; CDR2 reads YYEEEE. The CDR3 is made up of 14 amino acids. Trimming left V 0 bases short and J 1 base short, with 5 bases between. The DNA of the CDR3 is TGTGCCAGCAGCTTGGTTGAGGCCAAAAACATTCAGTACTTC. It codes for CASSLVEAKNIQYF.

This clone has a single count. The chain combines TRBV5-1 with TRBJ2-7; TRBD1 aligns across 7 bases. The CDR3 runs 13 residues. Per germline, CDR1 SGHRS and CDR2 YFSETQ. J lost 6 bases, V lost 3 bases, and 6 bases had no gene match. The CDR3, as DNA: TGCGCCAGCAGCTCAGACAGGGACAGCGAGCAGTACTTC. This codes for CASSSDRDSEQYF.

The chain couples TRBV6-5 to TRBJ2-3, with D maybe TRBD1 (6 bases). The V and J ends lost 2 bases and 7 bases respectively, with 10 bases between them. CDR3 size: 13 residues. The germline gives CDR1 MNHEY, CDR2 SVGAGI. DNA for the CDR3: TGTGCCAGCAGTTACCCAGGGACAAATACGCAGTATTTT. It translates to CASSYPGTNTQYF.

The chain has TRBV7-6 and TRBJ2-2, with TRBD2 identical over 8 bases. Germline loops: CDR1 SGHVS, CDR2 FNYEAQ. The CDR3 contains 16 residues. V shed 2 bases and J 6 bases; nucleotides not matched to a gene: 8. CDR3 DNA: TGTGCCAGCAGCTTATTCCGGGAGGGAGGGGCCGGGGAGCTGTTTTTT. Its protein is CASSLFREGGAGELFF.

The rearrangement links TRBV6-5 to TRBJ2-3; D is unresolved. The CDR3 spans 15 residues. Germline V CDR1 and CDR2: MNHEY, SVGAGI. V was pared by 3 bases and J by 1 base, with 11 bases between. The CDR3 DNA reads as TGTGCCAGCAGTTATCGGCAGGATCGCACAGATACGCAGTATTTT. Amino acids: CASSYRQDRTDTQYF.

The chain combines TRBV7-2 with TRBJ1-2; the D gene is possibly TRBD1 (5 bases). Germline CDR1 and CDR2: SGHTA and FQGNSA. V gave up 3 bases and J gave up 0 bases, with 8 bases separating them. The CDR3 totals 14 residues. The CDR3 protein is CASSLTDSNYGYTF. CDR3 DNA: TGTGCCAGCAGCTTGACAGACTCTAACTATGGCTACACCTTC.

V gene TRBV19 combines with J gene TRBJ2-1, with D possibly matching TRBD1 (5 bases). Deletions cut 1 base from V and 4 bases from J, with 11 bases between. This CDR3 has 15 residues. Germline V gene sequence: CDR1 LNHDA, CDR2 SQIVND (reference sequence). CDR3 in amino acids: CASSIVQGYYNEQFF. CDR3 DNA: TGTGCCAGTAGTATAGTCCAGGGATATTACAATGAGCAGTTCTTC.

V and J are TRBV5-5 and TRBJ2-3; D uncertain. This CDR3 has 14 amino acids. CDR1 and CDR2 from the germline V gene are SGHKS and YYEKEE (reference sequence). The V and J ends lost 4 bases and 2 bases respectively, with 11 bases between them. The CDR3 is CASSHTTNTDTQYF. CDR3 nucleotides: TGTGCCAGCAGCCACACCACGAACACAGATACGCAGTATTTT.

J is TRBJ1-5 and V is TRBV4-1; D not certain. With 0 bases removed from V and 6 bases from J, the gap between germline ends came to 12 bases. The CDR3 has 15 residues. CDR1 and CDR2 from the germline V gene are MGHRA and YSYEKL. DNA for the CDR3: TGCGCCAGCAGCCAAGATCCTGTGGCGGGTCAGCCCCAGCATTTT. It specifies CASSQDPVAGQPQHF.

The CDR3 DNA follows: TGCGCCAGCAGCCCGAGGGACACCGGGGAGCTGTTTTTT. Amino acid sequence: CASSPRDTGELFF. This sequence joins TRBV5-1 and TRBJ2-2, with D possibly matching TRBD2 (5 bases). The V gene lost 4 bases and the J gene lost 3 bases, with 7 bases spanning the gap. The CDR3 is made up of 13 amino acids. Germline V lookup: CDR1 SGHRS, CDR2 YFSETQ.

This rearrangement joins TRBV7-2 to TRBJ1-5; D gene unclear. The ends were cut back, 2 bases at V and 5 bases at J, with 13 bases in the middle. Germline CDR1 and CDR2: SGHTA and FQGNSA. CDR3 length: 15 residues. The CDR3: CASSLYSNTDQPQHF. The CDR3 DNA reads as TGTGCCAGCAGCTTATACAGTAACACCGATCAGCCCCAGCATTTT.

The chain couples TRBV2 to TRBJ2-2; D gene uncertain. Germline assignment: CDR1 SNHLY and CDR2 FYNNEI. V shed 4 bases and J shed 6 bases, with 6 bases lying between them. There are 12 residues in the CDR3. For the CDR3, the DNA is TGTGCCAGCAGTGTCGGGTCCGGGGAGCTGTTTTTT. Amino acids: CASSVGSGELFF.

The V and J genes are TRBV18 and TRBJ1-2; 7 bases fit TRBD1. The J segment lost 6 bases and the V segment lost 3 bases, leaving 10 bases of the junction unmatched. The CDR3 covers 15 residues. Germline V gene sequence: CDR1 KGHSH, CDR2 LQKENI. The CDR3 loop reads CASSPLGSRGDGYTF. The CDR3 nucleotides read TGTGCCAGCTCACCCCTTGGGAGCAGGGGGGATGGCTACACCTTC.

V and J are TRBV7-9 and TRBJ2-1, with a weak D call TRBD2 (5 bases). CDR3 length: 17 residues. Germline V gives CDR1 SEHNR, CDR2 FQNEAQ (reference sequence). The V end was cut by 2 bases, the J end by 0 bases, with 14 bases between. CDR3 sequence (DNA): TGTGCCAGCAGCTTAAGGCTCGGACTGAGCTCCTACAATGAGCAGTTCTTC. Its translation: CASSLRLGLSSYNEQFF.

This clone was seen a handful of times. Additional DNA sequences in this sample encode the identical CDR3. The chain recombines TRBV6-5 with TRBJ2-7; TRBD2 matches at 9 bases. The germline V gene encodes CDR1 MNHEY and CDR2 SVGAGI. V lost 2 bases to trimming and J lost 4 bases; unmatched junction nucleotides: 3. The CDR3 sequence is 14 residues long. CDR3 sequence: CASSYLAGTYEQYF. CDR3 in DNA: TGTGCCAGCAGTTACCTAGCGGGGACTTACGAGCAGTACTTC.